One sample yielded the 7 T cell receptor beta chains listed below, sequenced in a study of T cell repertoires in cytomegalovirus infection (dated by TCRdb to the late 2010s). These receptors are not linked to any known antigen. Sequencing used an Illumina HiSeq 1500. The public reads were reanalyzed by TCRdb: fastp trimming at Q25, MiXCR alignment, in-frame beta chains only. Every CDR3 protein is listed once, alongside the most common genes and DNA of its rows. In all, the sample holds some 800,000 distinct CDR3 sequences, and about 27% of those were seen once. Clones ranked in the top ten supply roughly 14% of the sample. The treatment or condition label on this specimen signifies: in vitro stimulation with specific CMV peptide epitopes to enrich CMV-specific T cells. Specimen: cultured CD8+ T cells from PBMCs, collected from culture after CMV antigen stimulation. The receptors stem from a human donor in good health (CMV status not recorded). Some clones in this sample may be carry-over from other donors' samples.

The gene calls are TRBV5-1 and TRBJ1-1, with 7 bases identical to TRBD1. The germline CDR1 and CDR2 sequences are SGHRS and YFSETQ. V shed 4 bases and J 8 bases; nucleotides not matched to a gene: 5. This CDR3 spans 12 amino acids. This chain's CDR3 is CASSTGTVEAFF. The CDR3 coding sequence is TGCGCCAGCAGCACCGGGACAGTGGAAGCTTTCTTT.

This clonotype was counted a few times. The J gene is TRBJ2-1, the V gene TRBV20-1; 8 nucleotides align to TRBD2. V shed 0 bases, J shed 1 base, and the junction held 17 bases outside the gene matches. Germline V gene sequence: CDR1 DFQATT, CDR2 SNEGSKA (reference sequence). This CDR3 comprises 20 residues. The CDR3 reads CSARDFYGGGPRSSYNEQFF. In DNA form, the CDR3 reads TGCAGTGCTAGAGATTTTTACGGGGGGGGGCCCAGATCTTCCTACAATGAGCAGTTCTTC.

This clonotype showed up many times. The rearrangement joins TRBV7-2 to TRBJ1-2; TRBD1 matches 10 bases. CDR3 length: 15 residues. Germline V gene sequence: CDR1 SGHTA, CDR2 FQGNSA. Trimming took 5 bases from V and 8 from J; bases not matched to a gene: 11. CDR3 coding DNA: TGTGCCAGCAGCCCATCCGAGACAGGGGGCGAGGGCTACACCTTC. Amino acid sequence: CASSPSETGGEGYTF. The whole variable domain, filled in from reference TRBV7-2 and TRBJ1-2, reads GAGVSQSPSNKVTEKGKDVELRCDPISGHTALYWYRQSLGQGLEFLIYFQGNSAPDKSGLPSDRFSAERTGGSVSTLTIQRTQQEDSAVYLCASSPSETGGEGYTFGSGTRLTVV.

The rearrangement uses TRBV4-1 and TRBJ2-3; the match to TRBD2 covers 13 bases. Germline V gene sequence: CDR1 MGHRA, CDR2 YSYEKL. V trimming: 0 bases; J trimming: 2 bases; junction bases outside the gene matches: 5. CDR3 length: 18 amino acids. The CDR3 nucleotides read TGCGCCAGCAGCCAAGAGACTAGCGGGGGGACGTCCACAGATACGCAGTATTTT. Protein sequence: CASSQETSGGTSTDTQYF.

CDR3 sequence: CASSFGGTGPQHF. The CDR3 DNA follows: TGTGCCAGCAGCTTTGGCGGAACGGGGCCCCAGCATTTT. The rearrangement joins TRBV5-6 to TRBJ1-5; D not certain. Germline assignment: CDR1 SGHDT and CDR2 YYEEEE. The length of the CDR3 is 13 residues. Trimming took off 2 bases at V and 9 bases at J, with 12 bases between the two ends.

This clonotype was observed a few times. The chain links TRBV7-8 to TRBJ2-1; 8 bases map to TRBD2. Germline loops: CDR1 SGHVS, CDR2 FQNEAQ. CDR3 length: 15 amino acids. J gave up 8 bases and V 2 bases, and 8 bases lay outside the gene matches. CDR3 bases: TGTGCCAGCAGCTTACGACTAGCGACGGGCGATGAGCAGTTCTTC. It encodes CASSLRLATGDEQFF. The whole variable domain, remainder taken from reference TRBV7-8 and TRBJ2-1, is GAGVSQSPRYKVAKRGQDVALRCDPISGHVSLFWYQQALGQGPEFLTYFQNEAQLDKSGLPSDRFFAERPEGSVSTLKIQRTQQEDSAVYLCASSLRLATGDEQFFGPGTRLTVL.

The V and J genes are TRBV6-7 and TRBJ2-7; D is ambiguous. TRBV6-7 is an ORF, with its function uncertain. Trimming removed 7 bases at V and 3 bases at J, with 7 bases between. There are 11 residues in the CDR3. The CDR3 bases are TGTGCCAGCAAGAACAGCTACGAGCAGTACTTC. It is translated as CASKNSYEQYF.